This TCR beta chain is from a study of blood T cell repertoires in COVID-19. Background on the study: COVID-19 samples from acute and convalescent phases originated in the United States, Italy and Spain.

V was pared by 3 bases and J by 0 bases, with 11 bases between. Germline V gene sequence: CDR1 MNHEY, CDR2 SMNVEV (reference sequence). CDR3 length: 16 amino acids. In the original processing: Estimation of nucleated cell counts relied on the amplification of reference gene primers. Sequencing was performed with immunoSEQ multiplex PCR; in TCRdb, only in-frame clones are kept and a portion is missing. V and J calls and clone size are those listed in that table; D and trimming were worked out from the DNA. The table includes 40,000 to 55,000 clones, roughly 89% detected once. This TCR derives from a human donor in a cohort sampled during active COVID-19. Sequencing used peripheral blood. The genes are TRBV27 and TRBJ1-4, with D unclear. CDR3 sequence reads: CASSLKAGSTNEKLFF. DNA of the CDR3: TGTGCCAGCAGTTTGAAGGCAGGCTCAACTAATGAAAAACTGTTTTTT.